The next 8 T cell receptor beta chains were all read from a single sample in a study of blood T cell repertoires in COVID-19. Sequencing was performed with immunoSEQ multiplex PCR; in TCRdb, only in-frame clones are kept and a portion is missing. The repertoire holds about 140,000 clones, with 80% to 90% as singletons. The sequencing sample was made of peripheral blood. Every receptor here comes from a woman between 45 and 60 years old with acute or convalescent COVID-19.

This chain joins TRBV5-1 and TRBJ2-7, with 7 nucleotides matching TRBD1. The CDR3 runs to 13 residues. Trimming took 5 bases from V and 3 from J; bases not matched to a gene: 5. The V gene's germline CDR1 is SGHRS and CDR2 YFSETQ. The CDR3 is CASRADRLYEQYF. The DNA for the CDR3 is TGCGCCAGCAGAGCGGACAGGCTCTACGAGCAGTACTTC.

The V call is TRBV11-1, the J call TRBJ2-7; D is ambiguous. The germline V gene has CDR1 SGHAT and CDR2 FQDESV (reference sequence). The CDR3 runs to 11 residues. The V and J ends lost 4 bases and 6 bases respectively, with 7 bases between them. The chain's CDR3 is CASSSVREQYF. The CDR3 DNA reads as TGTGCCAGCAGCTCCGTTCGCGAGCAGTACTTC.

This clone was counted once. The gene calls are TRBV6-1 and TRBJ1-5; D perhaps matches TRBD1 (5 bases). Trimming took off 2 bases at V and 9 bases at J, with 5 bases between the two ends. The length of the CDR3 is 11 residues. The germline gives CDR1 MNHNS, CDR2 SASEGT. The CDR3 bases are TGTGCCAGCAGTGAAAGGGGGCCCCAGCATTTT. Its protein product is CASSERGPQHF.

This rearrangement joins TRBV6-6 to TRBJ1-5; a weak D match, TRBD1 (6 bases). Germline V gives CDR1 MNHNY, CDR2 SVGAGI (reference sequence). V gave up 5 bases and J gave up 4 bases, with 18 bases separating them. This CDR3 has 16 amino acids. Here the CDR3 DNA reads TGTGCCAGCAGTACCTACCGGGACACGGTGAATCAGCCCCAGCATTTT. This sequence encodes CASSTYRDTVNQPQHF.

This clone was observed a single time. The chain is built from TRBV5-1 and TRBJ1-6; TRBD1 aligns across 8 bases. After removal of 7 bases from V and 7 bases from J, the junction contained 10 bases not matched to a gene. The CDR3 spans 15 residues. Germline V gene data show CDR1 as SGHRS and CDR2 as YFSETQ. The CDR3 here is CASGAGQGGNSPLHF. The CDR3 DNA is TGCGCCAGCGGAGCTGGACAGGGAGGCAATTCACCCCTCCACTTT.

In this sample, this clone turned up once. V is TRBV11-2 and J is TRBJ1-5, with D maybe TRBD1 (6 bases). V was shortened by 1 base and J by 7 bases, with 11 bases between the two germline ends. CDR1 is SGHAT and CDR2 is FQNNGV in the germline V gene. This CDR3 contains 14 residues. CDR3 residues: CASSLAGARQPQHF. The CDR3 DNA is TGTGCCAGCAGCTTAGCAGGGGCGCGACAGCCCCAGCATTTT.

This chain connects TRBV7-2 to TRBJ2-7, with 11 bases identical to TRBD2. CDR1 and CDR2 (germline): SGHTA, FQGNSA. The CDR3 spans 14 residues. The ends lost 4 bases at V and 1 base at J; junction bases unmatched: 0. The CDR3 spells CASSWTSGSYEQYF. CDR3 DNA: TGTGCCAGCAGCTGGACTAGCGGGTCCTACGAGCAGTACTTC.

The chain combines TRBV2 with TRBJ2-3, with TRBD2 matching over 7 bases. The CDR3 runs 16 residues. Per germline, CDR1 SNHLY and CDR2 FYNNEI. J lost 2 bases, V lost 3 bases, and 8 bases had no gene match. The CDR3 loop reads CASSDVLAEPTDTQYF. The CDR3 DNA reads TGTGCCAGCAGTGATGTGCTAGCGGAGCCCACAGATACGCAGTATTTT.